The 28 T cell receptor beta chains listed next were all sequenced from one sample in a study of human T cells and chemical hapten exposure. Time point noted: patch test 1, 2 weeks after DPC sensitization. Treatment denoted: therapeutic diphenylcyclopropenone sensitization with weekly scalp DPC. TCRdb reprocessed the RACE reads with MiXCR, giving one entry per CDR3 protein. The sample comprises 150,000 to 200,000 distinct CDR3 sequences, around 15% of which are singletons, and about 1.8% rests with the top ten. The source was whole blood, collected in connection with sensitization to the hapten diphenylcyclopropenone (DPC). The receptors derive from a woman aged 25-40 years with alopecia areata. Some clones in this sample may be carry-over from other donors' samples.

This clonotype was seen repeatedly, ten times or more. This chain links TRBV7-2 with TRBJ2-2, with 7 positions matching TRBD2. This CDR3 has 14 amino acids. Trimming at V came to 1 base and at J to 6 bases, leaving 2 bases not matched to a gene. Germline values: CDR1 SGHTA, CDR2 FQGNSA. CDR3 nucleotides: TGTGCCAGCAGCTTAGGGCTAGCGGCCGGGGAGCTGTTTTTT. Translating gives CASSLGLAAGELFF. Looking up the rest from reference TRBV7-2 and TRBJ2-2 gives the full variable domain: GAGVSQSPSNKVTEKGKDVELRCDPISGHTALYWYRQSLGQGLEFLIYFQGNSAPDKSGLPSDRFSAERTGGSVSTLTIQRTQQEDSAVYLCASSLGLAAGELFFGEGSRLTVL.

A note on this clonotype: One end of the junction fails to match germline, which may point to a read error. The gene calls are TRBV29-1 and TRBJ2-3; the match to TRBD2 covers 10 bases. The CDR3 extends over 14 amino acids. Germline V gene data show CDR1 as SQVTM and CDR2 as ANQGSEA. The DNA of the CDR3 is TGCAGCGTCGAAGCGGGAGGGGGTACAGATACGCAGTATTTT. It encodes CSVEAGGGTDTQYF.

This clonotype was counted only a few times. CDR3 nucleotides: TGTGCCAGCAGGCCCCAAGCGGGAGGTGGGACCCAGTACTTC. The encoded protein is CASRPQAGGGTQYF. The chain links TRBV6-5 to TRBJ2-5; TRBD2 matches at 9 bases. The length of the CDR3 is 14 residues. Losses at the gene ends were 6 bases for V and 7 bases for J; bases not matched to a gene: 9. Germline V CDR1 and CDR2: MNHEY, SVGAGI.

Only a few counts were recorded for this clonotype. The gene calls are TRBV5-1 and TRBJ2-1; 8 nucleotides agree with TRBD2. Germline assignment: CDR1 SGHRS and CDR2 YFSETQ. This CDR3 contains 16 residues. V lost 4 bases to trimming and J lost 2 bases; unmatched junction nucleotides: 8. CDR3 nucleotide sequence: TGCGCCAGCAGCCCGTCTCTAGCGGGCGCCTACAATGAGCAGTTCTTC. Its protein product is CASSPSLAGAYNEQFF.

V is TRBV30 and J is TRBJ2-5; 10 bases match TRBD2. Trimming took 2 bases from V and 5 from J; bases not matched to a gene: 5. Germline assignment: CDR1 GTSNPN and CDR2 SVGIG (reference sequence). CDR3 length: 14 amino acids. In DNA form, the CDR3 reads TGTGCCTGGAGTCTAGCGGGAGTGATGGAGACCCAGTACTTC. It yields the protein CAWSLAGVMETQYF.

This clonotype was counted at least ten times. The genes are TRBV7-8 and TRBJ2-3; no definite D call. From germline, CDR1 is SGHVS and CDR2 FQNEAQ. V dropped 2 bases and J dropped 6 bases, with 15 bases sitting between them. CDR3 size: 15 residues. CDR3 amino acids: CASSLPPLAGDTQYF. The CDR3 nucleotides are TGTGCCAGCAGCTTACCTCCGCTCGCCGGGGATACGCAGTATTTT.

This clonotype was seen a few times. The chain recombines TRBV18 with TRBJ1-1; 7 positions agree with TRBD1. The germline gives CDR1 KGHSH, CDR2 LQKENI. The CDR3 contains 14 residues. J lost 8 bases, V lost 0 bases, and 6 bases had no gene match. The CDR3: CASSPPKGQAEAFF. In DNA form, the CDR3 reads TGTGCCAGCTCACCACCGAAAGGACAGGCGGAAGCTTTCTTT.

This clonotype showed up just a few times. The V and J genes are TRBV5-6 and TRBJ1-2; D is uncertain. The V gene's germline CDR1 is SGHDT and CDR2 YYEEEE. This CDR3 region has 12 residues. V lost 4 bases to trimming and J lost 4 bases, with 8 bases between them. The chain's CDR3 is CASSPDFYGYTF. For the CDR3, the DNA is TGTGCCAGCAGCCCAGACTTCTATGGCTACACCTTC. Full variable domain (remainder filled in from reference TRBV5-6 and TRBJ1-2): DAGVTQSPTHLIKTRGQQVTLRCSPKSGHDTVSWYQQALGQGPQFIFQYYEEEERQRGNFPDRFSGHQFPNYSSELNVNALLLGDSALYLCASSPDFYGYTFGSGTRLTVV.

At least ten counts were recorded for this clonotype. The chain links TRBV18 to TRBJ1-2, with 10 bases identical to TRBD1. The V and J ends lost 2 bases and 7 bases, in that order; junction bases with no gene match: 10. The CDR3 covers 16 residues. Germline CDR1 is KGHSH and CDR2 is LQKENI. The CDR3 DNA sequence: TGTGCCAGCTCACCAAAGGGACAGGGGCTACCCTTTGGCTACACCTTC. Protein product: CASSPKGQGLPFGYTF.

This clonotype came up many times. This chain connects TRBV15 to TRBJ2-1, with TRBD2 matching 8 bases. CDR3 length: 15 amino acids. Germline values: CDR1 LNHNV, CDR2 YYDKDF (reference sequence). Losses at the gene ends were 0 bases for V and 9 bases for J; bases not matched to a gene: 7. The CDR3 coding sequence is TGTGCCACCAGCAGAGATACCAGCGGGGGCCTTGAGCAGTTCTTC. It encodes CATSRDTSGGLEQFF.

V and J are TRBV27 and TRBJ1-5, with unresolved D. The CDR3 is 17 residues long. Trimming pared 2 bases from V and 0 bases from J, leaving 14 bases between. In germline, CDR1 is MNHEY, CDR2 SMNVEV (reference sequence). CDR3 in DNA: TGTGCCAGCAGTTTAGACAAGACTACAGATAGCAATCAGCCCCAGCATTTT. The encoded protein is CASSLDKTTDSNQPQHF.

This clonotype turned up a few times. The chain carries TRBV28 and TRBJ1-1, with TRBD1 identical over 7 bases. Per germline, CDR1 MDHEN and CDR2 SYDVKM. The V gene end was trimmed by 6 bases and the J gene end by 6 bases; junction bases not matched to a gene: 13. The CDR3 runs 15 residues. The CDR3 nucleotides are TGTGCCAGCAGCCCCGGGACAGCGGATTTTGCTGAAGCTTTCTTT. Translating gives CASSPGTADFAEAFF.

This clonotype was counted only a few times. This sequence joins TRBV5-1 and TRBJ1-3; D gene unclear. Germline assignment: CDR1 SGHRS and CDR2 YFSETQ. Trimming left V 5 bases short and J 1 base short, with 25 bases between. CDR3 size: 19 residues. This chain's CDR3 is CASRRGFDGGPSSGNTIYF. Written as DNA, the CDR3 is TGCGCCAGCAGACGGGGTTTCGACGGAGGACCCTCTTCTGGAAACACCATATATTTT.

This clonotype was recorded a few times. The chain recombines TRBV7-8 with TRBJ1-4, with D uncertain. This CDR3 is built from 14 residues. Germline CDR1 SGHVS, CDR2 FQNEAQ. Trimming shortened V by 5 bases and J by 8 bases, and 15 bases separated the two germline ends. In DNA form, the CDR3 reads TGTGCCAGCAGCGAGACGGGGAGCCCCGAAAAACTGTTTTTT. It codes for CASSETGSPEKLFF.

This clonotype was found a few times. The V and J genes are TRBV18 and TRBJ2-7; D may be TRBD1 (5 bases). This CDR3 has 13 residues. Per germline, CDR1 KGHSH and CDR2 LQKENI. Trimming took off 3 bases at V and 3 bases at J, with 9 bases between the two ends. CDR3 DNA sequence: TGTGCCAGCTCACCTCGTGACAGCTACGAGCAGTACTTC. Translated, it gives CASSPRDSYEQYF.

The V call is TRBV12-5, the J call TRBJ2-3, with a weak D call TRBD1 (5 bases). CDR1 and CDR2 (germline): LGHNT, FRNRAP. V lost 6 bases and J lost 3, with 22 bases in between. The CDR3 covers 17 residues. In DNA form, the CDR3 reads TGTGCTAGTGGCCACAAGGACCGACAGTTTCGGACAGATACGCAGTATTTT. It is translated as CASGHKDRQFRTDTQYF. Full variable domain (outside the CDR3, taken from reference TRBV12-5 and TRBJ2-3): DARVTQTPRHKVTEMGQEVTMRCQPILGHNTVFWYRQTMMQGLELLAYFRNRAPLDDSGMPKDRFSAEMPDATLATLKIQPSEPRDSAVYFCASGHKDRQFRTDTQYFGPGTRLTVL.

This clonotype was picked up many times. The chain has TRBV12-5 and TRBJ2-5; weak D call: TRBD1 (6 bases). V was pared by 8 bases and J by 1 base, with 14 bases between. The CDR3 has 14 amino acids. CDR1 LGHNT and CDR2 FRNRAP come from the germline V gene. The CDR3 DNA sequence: TGTGCTAGTCACCCTCCCAGGGGCCAAGAGACCCAGTACTTC. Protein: CASHPPRGQETQYF.

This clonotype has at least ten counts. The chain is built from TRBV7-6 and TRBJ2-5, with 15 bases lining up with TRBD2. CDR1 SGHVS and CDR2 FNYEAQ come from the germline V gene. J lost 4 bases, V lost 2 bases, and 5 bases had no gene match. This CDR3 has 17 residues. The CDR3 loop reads CASSLRGLAGGRETQYF. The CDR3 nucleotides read TGTGCCAGCAGCTTAAGGGGACTAGCGGGGGGCCGAGAGACCCAGTACTTC.

CDR3 region: CASSQDPQRGTGELFF. DNA for the CDR3: TGTGCCAGCAGCCAAGATCCGCAGCGGGGCACCGGGGAGCTGTTTTTT. This sequence joins TRBV4-2 and TRBJ2-2; 7 nucleotides align to TRBD2. The V segment lost 0 bases and the J segment 4 bases; nucleotides outside the gene matches: 5. CDR3 length: 16 residues. CDR1 and CDR2 from the germline V gene are LGHNA and YNFKEQ.

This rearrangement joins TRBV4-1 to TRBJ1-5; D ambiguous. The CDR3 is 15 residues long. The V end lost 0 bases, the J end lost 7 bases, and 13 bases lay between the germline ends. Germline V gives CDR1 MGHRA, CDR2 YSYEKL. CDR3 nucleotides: TGCGCCAGCAGCCAAGATTTACAGTGGGGACAGCCCCAGCATTTT. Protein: CASSQDLQWGQPQHF.

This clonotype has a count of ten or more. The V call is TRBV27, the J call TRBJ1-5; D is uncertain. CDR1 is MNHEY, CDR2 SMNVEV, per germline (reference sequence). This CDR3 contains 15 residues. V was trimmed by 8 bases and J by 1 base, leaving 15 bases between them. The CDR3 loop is CASRSYTSSNQPQHF. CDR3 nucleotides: TGTGCCAGCCGTTCTTACACATCGAGCAATCAGCCCCAGCATTTT.

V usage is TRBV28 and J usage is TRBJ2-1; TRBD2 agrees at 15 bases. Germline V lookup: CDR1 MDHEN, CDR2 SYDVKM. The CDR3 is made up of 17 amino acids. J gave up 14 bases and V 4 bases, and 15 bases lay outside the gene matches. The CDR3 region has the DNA TGTGCCAGCAGTTCGATCCTGCCAGGGACTAGCGGGAGGCTCGAGTTCTTC. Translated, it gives CASSSILPGTSGRLEFF.

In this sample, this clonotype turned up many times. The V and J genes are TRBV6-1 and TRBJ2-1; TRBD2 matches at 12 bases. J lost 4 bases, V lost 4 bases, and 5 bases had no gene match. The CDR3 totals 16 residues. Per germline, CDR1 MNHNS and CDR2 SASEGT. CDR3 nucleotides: TGTGCCAGCAGTGGCCAACTAGCGGGGGGATACAATGAGCAGTTCTTC. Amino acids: CASSGQLAGGYNEQFF.

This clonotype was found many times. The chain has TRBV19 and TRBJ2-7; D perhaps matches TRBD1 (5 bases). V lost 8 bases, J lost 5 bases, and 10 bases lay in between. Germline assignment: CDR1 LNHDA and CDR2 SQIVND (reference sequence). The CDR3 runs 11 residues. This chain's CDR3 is CASYSGHEQYF. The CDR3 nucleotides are TGTGCCAGTTACTCAGGGCACGAGCAGTACTTC.

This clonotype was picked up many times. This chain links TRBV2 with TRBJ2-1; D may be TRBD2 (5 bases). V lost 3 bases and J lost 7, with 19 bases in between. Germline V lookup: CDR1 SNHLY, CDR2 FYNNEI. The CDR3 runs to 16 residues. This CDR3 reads CASSEVTAALGNEQFF. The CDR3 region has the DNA TGTGCCAGCAGTGAGGTCACAGCGGCGTTGGGAAATGAGCAGTTCTTC.

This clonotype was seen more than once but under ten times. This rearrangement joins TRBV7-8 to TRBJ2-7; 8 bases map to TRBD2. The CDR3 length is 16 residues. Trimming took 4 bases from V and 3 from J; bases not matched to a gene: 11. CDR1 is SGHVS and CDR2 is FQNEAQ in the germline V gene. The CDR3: CASSSTPGRGHYEQYF. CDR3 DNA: TGTGCCAGCAGCTCCACCCCCGGGAGGGGCCACTACGAGCAGTACTTC.

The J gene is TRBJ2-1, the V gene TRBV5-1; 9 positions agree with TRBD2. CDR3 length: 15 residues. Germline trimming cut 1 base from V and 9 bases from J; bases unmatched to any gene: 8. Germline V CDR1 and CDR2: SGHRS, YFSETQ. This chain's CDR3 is CASSLLLAGESEQFF. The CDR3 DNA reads TGCGCCAGCAGCTTGCTGTTAGCGGGAGAGAGTGAGCAGTTCTTC.

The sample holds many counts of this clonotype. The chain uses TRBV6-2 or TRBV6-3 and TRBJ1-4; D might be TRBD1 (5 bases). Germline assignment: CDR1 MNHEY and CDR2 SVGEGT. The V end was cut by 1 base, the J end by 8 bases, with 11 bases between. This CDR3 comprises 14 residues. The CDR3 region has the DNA TGTGCCAGCAGTTACTTGGGGCAGAGGGAAAAACTGTTTTTT. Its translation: CASSYLGQREKLFF.